This TCR beta chain came from a study of patients and donors after allogeneic stem cell transplantation. TCRdb redid the calling of the RT-PCR reads with MiXCR, one entry per CDR3 protein. The repertoire has about a million distinct CDR3 sequences, around 17% of them found once; the top ten carry under 6.5%. The table lists this clonotype with a few counts. The CDR3 runs to 14 residues. Trimming took 8 bases from V and 3 from J, leaving 15 bases between them. Per germline, CDR1 MGHRA and CDR2 YSYEKL. The chain uses TRBV4-1 and TRBJ2-3; either TRBD1 or TRBD2 may supply D (6 bases each). The material sequenced was blood, either unsorted or a sorted T cell fraction (not recorded which). This clonotype originated in a human donor who was either an allogeneic HSCT recipient or a stem cell or donor lymphocyte infusion donor (not recorded which). It is not recorded whose cells these are; they may come from a transplant donor. The CDR3 bases are TGCGCCAGCTCCTATCCGGGGGCTACAGATACGCAGTATTTT. Translation: CASSYPGATDTQYF.